This T cell receptor beta chain was sequenced in a study of cytomegalovirus exposure and HLA in healthy donors. About the research overall: An analysis done earlier identified 95 million to 140 million unique TCR beta sequences from approximately 170 million T cells.

Regarding this clone: Its antigen is as yet unknown.

Germline-derived CDR1 and CDR2 are SGDLS and YYNGEE. Between the trimmed V and J ends, which lost 4 bases and 3 bases, there was a span of 13 bases. The CDR3 has 15 residues. Points from the study as a whole: Most observed TCR sequences were rare, whereas some public TCRs were detected in many donors. Previous analysis showed most TCR beta V segments were productive about 87% or about 30% of the time. A later analysis showed TCR association rates differing by HLA locus, peaking at DRB1 and lowest at HLA-C.

The PCR contained 60 Vbeta and 13 Jbeta primers. Measured with immunoSEQ multiplex PCR; TCRdb has only the in-frame clones, and not every one. The sample contains over 75,000 clones, over 60% of which appear only once. Sequencing was done on a sample of PBMCs. The clonotype comes from a male donor in good health and CMV-seropositive. The J gene is TRBJ1-4, the V gene TRBV9; the D is unclear. Here the CDR3 reads CASSPFGQANEKLFF. DNA for the CDR3: TGTGCCAGCAGCCCGTTTGGTCAGGCTAATGAAAAACTGTTTTTT. Drawing the rest from reference TRBV9 and TRBJ1-4, the complete variable domain is DSGVTQTPKHLITATGQRVTLRCSPRSGDLSVYWYQQSLDQGLQFLIQYYNGEERAKGNILERFSAQQFPDLHSELNLSSLELGDSALYFCASSPFGQANEKLFFGSGTQLSVL.